What follows are 29 T cell receptor beta chains derived from one specimen sequenced in a study of T cell responses to AZD1222 COVID-19 vaccine. Assay: immunoSEQ multiplex PCR; the TCRdb copy retains only in-frame clones and omits some. Counted here are approximately 200,000 clones, roughly 93% occurring once; the ten biggest clones make up about 9.2%. The material was peripheral blood, obtained on day 0 of AZD1222 vaccination. The source of these receptors is an adult in good health.

V is TRBV29-1 and J is TRBJ1-5; 10 bases are a match to TRBD1. Germline CDR1 and CDR2: SQVTM and ANQGSEA. V shed 3 bases, J shed 5 bases, and the junction held 4 bases outside the gene matches. CDR3 length: 14 residues. The CDR3 DNA follows: TGCAGCGTTGAGGGCGGGACAGGGGATCAGCCCCAGCATTTT. Protein product: CSVEGGTGDQPQHF.

This clone came up once. The chain has TRBV4-1 and TRBJ2-3; no clear D gene. Trimming removed 0 bases from V and 1 base from J, with 11 bases in between. Germline CDR1 and CDR2: MGHRA and YSYEKL. The CDR3 length is 16 residues. CDR3 nucleotide sequence: TGCGCCAGCAGCCAAGAGGGGTTTGACGGCACAGATACGCAGTATTTT. Translating it yields CASSQEGFDGTDTQYF.

This sequence joins TRBV28 and TRBJ1-2; possibly TRBD1 for D (5 bases). V was clipped by 10 bases and J by 3 bases, with 21 bases between them. Germline loops: CDR1 MDHEN, CDR2 SYDVKM. The CDR3 is 15 residues long. Here the CDR3 reads CATQWGGASHYGYTF. The CDR3 DNA reads as TGTGCCACACAATGGGGCGGGGCTTCCCACTATGGCTACACCTTC.

The rearrangement joins TRBV29-1 to TRBJ1-2, with a tentative D call TRBD1 (5 bases). CDR3 length: 13 amino acids. The germline V gene encodes CDR1 SQVTM and CDR2 ANQGSEA. Trimming removed 6 bases from V and 2 bases from J, with 13 bases in between. The CDR3 loop is CSVGRDRNYGYTF. CDR3 bases: TGCAGCGTAGGACGTGACAGAAACTATGGCTACACCTTC.

The chain has TRBV14 and TRBJ1-2; D remains unclear. This CDR3 is built from 16 residues. V lost 1 base, J lost 5 bases, and 17 bases lay in between. Germline loops: CDR1 SGHDN, CDR2 FVKESK. CDR3 nucleotide sequence: TGTGCCAGCAGCCAAGTTGGCCGCGGCGTATTTTATGGCTACACCTTC. Protein sequence: CASSQVGRGVFYGYTF.

The chain uses TRBV15 and TRBJ1-5, with a weak D call TRBD1 (6 bases). The V end was cut by 3 bases, the J end by 4 bases, with 16 bases between. The CDR3 has 16 residues. Germline V gene data show CDR1 as LNHNV and CDR2 as YYDKDF (reference sequence). The chain's CDR3 is CATSSFKQTGNQPQHF. CDR3 DNA sequence: TGTGCCACCAGCAGCTTCAAACAAACAGGGAATCAGCCCCAGCATTTT.

This rearrangement joins TRBV28 to TRBJ2-7; 9 bases line up with TRBD1. The V gene's germline CDR1 is MDHEN and CDR2 SYDVKM. Trimming cost V 7 bases and J 1 base; bases outside gene matches: 5. The CDR3 has 14 residues. The CDR3 loop is CASTYRGQSYEQYF. CDR3 in DNA: TGTGCCAGCACCTACAGGGGGCAGTCCTACGAGCAGTACTTC.

This clone is a singleton in its sample. In DNA form, the CDR3 reads TGTGCCAGCAGCTCCCAACACAATGAGCAGTTCTTC. This gives the protein CASSSQHNEQFF. V and J are TRBV11-1 and TRBJ2-1; D is undetermined. Trimming left V 4 bases short and J 5 bases short, with 6 bases between. This CDR3 is built from 12 residues. CDR1 and CDR2 from the germline V gene are SGHAT and FQDESV (reference sequence).

The chain carries TRBV9 and TRBJ1-2; D gene uncertain. This CDR3 is built from 13 residues. CDR1 and CDR2 from the germline V gene are SGDLS and YYNGEE. Trimming pared 5 bases from V and 4 bases from J, leaving 12 bases between. The CDR3 DNA reads TGTGCCAGCAGTCAGTCCCAGTTCTATGGCTACACCTTC. Protein sequence: CASSQSQFYGYTF.

V is TRBV5-1 and J is TRBJ2-3, with TRBD2 matching over 9 bases. V was pared by 0 bases and J by 2 bases, with 4 bases of the junction left unmatched. The CDR3 length is 16 residues. CDR1 and CDR2 from the germline V gene are SGHRS and YFSETQ. The CDR3 DNA is TGCGCCAGCAGCTTGGCGACTAGCGGCTACACAGATACGCAGTATTTT. It is translated as CASSLATSGYTDTQYF.

This clone showed up just once. This rearrangement joins TRBV28 to TRBJ2-3; maybe TRBD2 (5 bases). Germline loops: CDR1 MDHEN, CDR2 SYDVKM. V was shortened by 1 base and J by 9 bases, with 8 bases between the two germline ends. CDR3 size: 12 residues. The DNA of the CDR3 is TGTGCCAGCAGTTTATTGGGCGGGACGCAGTATTTT. As protein: CASSLLGGTQYF.

This clone was detected only once. This chain connects TRBV5-1 to TRBJ1-4; TRBD1 matches at 7 bases. V was clipped by 0 bases and J by 4 bases; unmatched bases: 3. The CDR3 consists of 15 residues. Germline CDR1 SGHRS, CDR2 YFSETQ. CDR3 residues: CASSLGQGLNEKLFF. The CDR3 bases are TGCGCCAGCAGCTTGGGACAGGGCCTTAATGAAAAACTGTTTTTT.

This clone was counted a few times. The chain links TRBV14 to TRBJ2-7; TRBD1 agrees at 9 bases. This CDR3 contains 14 residues. The germline gives CDR1 SGHDN, CDR2 FVKESK. The V and J ends lost 4 bases and 4 bases, in that order; junction bases with no gene match: 5. The CDR3 sequence is CASSPRDRDYEQYF. The CDR3 DNA sequence: TGTGCCAGCAGCCCCCGGGACAGGGATTACGAGCAGTACTTC.

The chain uses TRBV7-6 and TRBJ2-2; TRBD2 matches 11 bases. The CDR3 extends over 18 amino acids. After removal of 4 bases from V and 4 bases from J, the junction contained 11 bases not matched to a gene. CDR1 is SGHVS, CDR2 FNYEAQ, per germline. The chain's CDR3 is CASSSPPGLADPTGELFF. CDR3 coding DNA: TGTGCCAGCAGCTCTCCCCCGGGACTAGCGGACCCCACCGGGGAGCTGTTTTTT.

V and J are TRBV6-5 and TRBJ2-7; no firm D call. The length of the CDR3 is 15 residues. Germline V gives CDR1 MNHEY, CDR2 SVGAGI. The V gene lost 7 bases and the J gene lost 2 bases, with 18 bases spanning the gap. CDR3 loop: CASTPTLRYTYEQYF. CDR3 nucleotides: TGTGCCAGCACCCCTACCTTGCGCTATACCTACGAGCAGTACTTC.

The rearrangement links TRBV2 to TRBJ1-4, with 7 bases identical to TRBD1. Per germline, CDR1 SNHLY and CDR2 FYNNEI. The trim removed 5 bases at V and 5 bases at J, leaving 5 bases unmatched. The CDR3 extends over 14 amino acids. The CDR3 sequence: CASSRQGGNEKLFF. The CDR3 nucleotides read TGTGCCAGCAGTCGACAGGGAGGGAATGAAAAACTGTTTTTT.

J is TRBJ2-4 and V is TRBV2, with D tentatively TRBD1 or TRBD2 (6 bases each). Germline lookup yields CDR1 SNHLY and CDR2 FYNNEI. V was cut by 5 bases and J by 8 bases, with 22 bases left in between. This CDR3 is 16 amino acids long. CDR3 in amino acids: CASSRGRREKGDIQYF. Here the CDR3 DNA reads TGTGCCAGCAGTAGGGGGAGGAGGGAGAAAGGGGACATTCAGTACTTC.

This clone was picked up one time. The chain is built from TRBV5-4 and TRBJ2-2, with 7 bases fitting TRBD1. The V gene's germline CDR1 is SGHNT and CDR2 YYREEE (reference sequence). V trimming: 0 bases; J trimming: 4 bases; junction bases outside the gene matches: 3. This CDR3 has 15 amino acids. In DNA, the CDR3 is TGTGCCAGCAGCTTGGAGGGGGCGGGCACCGGGGAGCTGTTTTTT. Protein product: CASSLEGAGTGELFF.

The chain uses TRBV9 and TRBJ2-1, with 8 nucleotides matching TRBD2. From germline, CDR1 is SGDLS and CDR2 YYNGEE. J gave up 10 bases and V 3 bases, and 18 bases lay outside the gene matches. The CDR3 is 17 residues long. In DNA, the CDR3 is TGTGCCAGCAGCGCTAGCCCGGGGGGGTTTGGGAGTAGCGAGCAGTTCTTC. Its translation: CASSASPGGFGSSEQFF.

V gene TRBV28 combines with J gene TRBJ2-7; TRBD1 aligns across 9 bases. J gave up 3 bases and V 5 bases, and 8 bases lay outside the gene matches. The germline V gene has CDR1 MDHEN and CDR2 SYDVKM. The CDR3 sequence is 15 residues long. The CDR3 DNA is TGTGCCAGCAGTCACGGGACAGGGAGACGCTACGAGCAGTACTTC. The encoded protein is CASSHGTGRRYEQYF.

The V gene is TRBV3-1 (or the pseudogene TRBV3-2), the J gene TRBJ2-3; maybe TRBD2 (6 bases). The CDR3 is made up of 16 amino acids. CDR1 is LGHDT and CDR2 is YNNKEL in the germline V gene (reference sequence). Trimming removed 8 bases at V and 1 base at J, with 19 bases between. CDR3 loop: CASDKIYGGRTDTQYF. In DNA form, the CDR3 reads TGTGCCAGCGATAAGATCTATGGAGGGCGCACAGATACGCAGTATTTT.

The chain has TRBV28 and TRBJ2-7; D gene unclear. This CDR3 spans 12 amino acids. The germline gives CDR1 MDHEN, CDR2 SYDVKM. Trimming shortened V by 10 bases and J by 3 bases, and 13 bases separated the two germline ends. The CDR3 loop reads CATSRWDYEQYF. CDR3 DNA: TGTGCCACCTCTCGGTGGGACTACGAGCAGTACTTC.

This clone was seen more than once but under ten times. The chain couples TRBV14 to TRBJ1-6; the D gene is possibly TRBD1 (5 bases). The V gene lost 5 bases and the J gene lost 0 bases, with 8 bases spanning the gap. This CDR3 contains 15 residues. Germline V gene data show CDR1 as SGHDN and CDR2 as FVKESK. DNA of the CDR3: TGTGCCAGCAGCGGGGGGAGCTCCTATAATTCACCCCTCCACTTT. Encoded protein: CASSGGSSYNSPLHF.

V gene TRBV19 combines with J gene TRBJ2-6, with D tentatively TRBD2 (6 bases). This CDR3 has 16 residues. Trimming cost V 4 bases and J 2 bases, with 12 bases left between them. Germline-derived CDR1 and CDR2 are LNHDA and SQIVND (reference sequence). This chain's CDR3 is CASSTWDWAGANVLTF. For the CDR3, the DNA is TGTGCCAGTAGTACCTGGGACTGGGCTGGGGCCAACGTCCTGACTTTC.

This sequence joins TRBV3-1 (or the pseudogene TRBV3-2) and TRBJ2-5; either TRBD1 or TRBD2 may supply D (7 bases each). The germline CDR1 and CDR2 sequences are LGHDT and YNNKEL (reference sequence). Trimming took off 4 bases at V and 2 bases at J, with 14 bases between the two ends. This CDR3 is 15 amino acids long. The CDR3 DNA is TGTGCCAGCAGCCCCAGGGGGGGAGGGCAAGAGACCCAGTACTTC. Encoded protein: CASSPRGGGQETQYF.

The V and J genes are TRBV21-1 and TRBJ2-1; the DNA was not compared with TRBD2, the D call given in the table. TRBV21-1 represents a pseudogene. The CDR3 covers 16 residues. Here the CDR3 reads CASSQATSGRHNEQFF. The CDR3 region has the DNA TGTGCCAGCTCCCAAGCGACTAGCGGGAGACACAATGAGCAGTTCTTC.

This chain links TRBV28 with TRBJ2-2, with 7 bases aligning to TRBD1. Germline CDR1 is MDHEN and CDR2 is SYDVKM. The V segment lost 1 base and the J segment 0 bases; nucleotides outside the gene matches: 2. The CDR3 is 16 amino acids. CDR3 coding DNA: TGTGCCAGCAGTTTATACAGGGGCGCGAACACCGGGGAGCTGTTTTTT. Protein product: CASSLYRGANTGELFF.

This chain connects TRBV21-1 to TRBJ2-7; the table names TRBD2, a call not compared with the DNA. TRBV21-1 is a listed pseudogene. CDR3 length: 16 residues. The CDR3 coding sequence is TGTGCCAGCAGCCCTCGAATAGCGGGAGGGCCCTACGAGCAGTACTTC. This sequence encodes CASSPRIAGGPYEQYF.

This sequence joins TRBV20-1 and TRBJ2-5; D possibly corresponds to TRBD1 (6 bases). CDR3 length: 14 residues. The germline gives CDR1 DFQATT, CDR2 SNEGSKA (reference sequence). V gave up 3 bases and J gave up 5 bases, with 16 bases separating them. The CDR3 DNA reads as TGCAGTGCTAGTACAGCAGGGGCAGGGGAGACCCAGTACTTC. Protein product: CSASTAGAGETQYF.